A selection of T cell receptor beta chains follows, all from one sample in a study of early T cells in non-severe SARS-CoV-2 infection. MiXCR, run by TCRdb on the 5' RACE reads, gives a single entry per CDR3 protein. The top ten clones hold 4.5% to 6% of a sample with 37,000 or so distinct CDR3 sequences, roughly 5.7% of them seen once. Input material: whole blood. All receptors come from an adult who was a healthcare worker with PCR-confirmed SARS-CoV-2 infection or an uninfected control (not recorded which). CDR3s include the opening cysteine and the closing phenylalanine or tryptophan. A D gene is named only where the DNA matches it firmly. Not all rows give a size; the values are once, few, many and, for expanded clones, a class.

V	J	length	D	size	DNA	CDR3
TRBV3-1	TRBJ2-3	15	-	many	TGTGCCAGCAGCCAACTCCCGGACTTCACAGATACGCAGTATTTT	CASSQLPDFTDTQYF
TRBV6-1	TRBJ1-5	13	-	many	TGTGCCAGCAGTGTGGTTTGGGAACGGTCCCAGCATTTT	CASSVVWERSQHF
TRBV12-3/TRBV12-4	TRBJ2-2	12	-	many	TGTGCCAGCAGTTTACACACCGGGGAGCTGTTTTTT	CASSLHTGELFF
TRBV4-1	TRBJ1-2	13	-	-	TGCGCCAGCAGCCAAACCGGGACGTACGGCTACACCTTC	CASSQTGTYGYTF
TRBV6-5	TRBJ2-7	13	-	many	TGTGCCAGCAGACGACTTAGCTCCTACGAGCAGTACTTC	CASRRLSSYEQYF
TRBV7-9	TRBJ2-3	13	-	medium-sized	TGTGCCAGCAGCCCCCGGGGCCCAGATACGCAGTATTTT	CASSPRGPDTQYF
TRBV28	TRBJ2-7	14	-	many	TGTGCCAGCAGTTCTGGGGCCAGCTCCTACGAGCAGTACTTC	CASSSGASSYEQYF
TRBV6-4	TRBJ2-3	15	TRBD2	many	TGTGCCAGCAGTAGTACCGGGGGGAGCACAGATACGCAGTATTTT	CASSSTGGSTDTQYF
TRBV24-1	TRBJ2-5	14	-	many	TGTGCCACCAGTGCTGAGGACAGACAAGAGACCCAGTACTTC	CATSAEDRQETQYF
TRBV12-3/TRBV12-4	TRBJ1-2	14	-	many	TGTGCCAGCAGCCTGGGACACTCCGTCTATGGCTACACCTTC	CASSLGHSVYGYTF
TRBV5-1	TRBJ2-1	16	TRBD2	once	TGCGCCAGCAGCTTGGCCCCCGGACTAGCGGACAATGAGCAGTTCTTC	CASSLAPGLADNEQFF
TRBV12-3/TRBV12-4	TRBJ2-1	15	-	many	TGTGCCAGCAGTGTACCCGGGACCAGTCACAATGAGCAGTTCTTC	CASSVPGTSHNEQFF
TRBV20-1	TRBJ2-7	14	-	many	TGCAGTGCTAGAGTCACCGATCGAACCTACGAGCAGTACTTC	CSARVTDRTYEQYF
TRBV25-1	TRBJ2-1	14	TRBD1	many	TGTGCCAGCAGTGGAAGGACAGGGGGCGGTGAGCAGTTCTTC	CASSGRTGGGEQFF
TRBV25-1	TRBJ2-3	14	TRBD1	medium-sized	TGTGCCAGCAGTGAAGGACAGGGGGCAGATACGCAGTATTTT	CASSEGQGADTQYF
TRBV29-1	TRBJ1-1	14	-	many	TGCAGCGTTGCTTCTGGGGCAGCCGTCACTGAAGCTTTCTTT	CSVASGAAVTEAFF
TRBV10-3	TRBJ2-7	17	-	many	TGTGCCATCAGTAGAATGGGATCGAGGGACCGGGGTGGCGAGCAGTACTTC	CAISRMGSRDRGGEQYF
TRBV29-1	TRBJ2-7	14	-	many	TGCAGCGCCTCCGAGAGGGGACGGTCCTACGAGCAGTACTTC	CSASERGRSYEQYF
TRBV12-3/TRBV12-4	TRBJ1-1	12	TRBD1	many	TGTGCCAGCGGTACAGGGGGCACTGAAGCTTTCTTT	CASGTGGTEAFF
TRBV19	TRBJ2-7	12	-	many	TGTGCCAGTAGTACAGGCTCCTACGAGCAGTACTTC	CASSTGSYEQYF
TRBV4-2	TRBJ2-5	18	-	many	TGTGCCAGCAGCCATTCAATGGGGAAGCGGACAGCACAAGAGACCCAGTACTTC	CASSHSMGKRTAQETQYF
TRBV4-2	TRBJ2-2	15	TRBD1	-	TGTGCCAGCAGCCAAGGGACAGGGGACACCGGGGAGCTGTTTTTT	CASSQGTGDTGELFF
TRBV6-1	TRBJ1-5	15	-	-	TGTGCCAGCAGTGAATCAGGGACGAGCAATCAGCCCCAGCATTTT	CASSESGTSNQPQHF
TRBV30	TRBJ1-4	14	-	many	TGTGCCTGGGGAGCGGGGACGTATAATGAAAAACTGTTTTTT	CAWGAGTYNEKLFF
TRBV29-1	TRBJ1-4	13	-	once	TGCAGCGTTGAATCAAGGGGCGGGGAAAAACTGTTTTTT	CSVESRGGEKLFF
TRBV20-1	TRBJ1-1	15	-	-	TGCAGTGCTAGCCAAGGCGGCGGGGAAAGCACTGAAGCTTTCTTT	CSASQGGGESTEAFF
TRBV5-6	TRBJ2-1	15	TRBD2	many	TGTGCCAGCAGCTTGGAAGGTAGCGGGAGTATAGGGCAGTTCTTC	CASSLEGSGSIGQFF
TRBV21-1	TRBJ2-5	17	-	many	TGTGCCAGCAGCAAAGGACGGAAGGGCAAGAGGAAAGAGACCCAGTACTTC	CASSKGRKGKRKETQYF
TRBV24-1	TRBJ2-3	13	-	many	TGTGCCACCAGTGATGACTCCCCAGATACGCAGTATTTT	CATSDDSPDTQYF
TRBV5-1	TRBJ2-1	16	TRBD2	-	TGCGCCAGCAGCTTGGCCCCCGGACTAGCGGGCAATGAGCAGTTCTTC	CASSLAPGLAGNEQFF
TRBV28	TRBJ1-1	15	-	many	TGTGCCAGCAGTTTTTCGGGGACTTTGAACACTGAAGCTTTCTTT	CASSFSGTLNTEAFF
TRBV3-1	TRBJ2-1	15	TRBD1	many	TGTGCCAGCAGCCAAGAGACAGGGGGATCCAATGAGCAGTTCTTC	CASSQETGGSNEQFF
TRBV28	TRBJ2-4	16	-	many	TGTGCCAGCAGTCCCCGGACAGCGCCCAGCAAAAACATTCAGTACTTC	CASSPRTAPSKNIQYF
TRBV12-3/TRBV12-4	TRBJ2-5	13	-	many	TGTGCCAGCAGTTGGAAGCGGAAAGAGACCCAGTACTTC	CASSWKRKETQYF
TRBV7-2	TRBJ2-7	12	-	-	TGTGCCAGCAGCTTAAGTTTCTACGAGCAGTACTTC	CASSLSFYEQYF
TRBV7-8	TRBJ2-1	16	-	many	TGTGCCAGCAGCTCGACTAGAGATAAGTCCTACAATGAGCAGTTCTTC	CASSSTRDKSYNEQFF
TRBV6-5	TRBJ2-5	16	TRBD2	many	TGTGCCAGCAGCCCTAGACTAGCGGGAGGAGGAGAGACCCAGTACTTC	CASSPRLAGGGETQYF
TRBV3-1	TRBJ2-3	17	-	many	TGTGCCAGCAGCCAAGACGGTGGACTCCCGAGCGCAGATACGCAGTATTTT	CASSQDGGLPSADTQYF
TRBV30	TRBJ1-5	20	TRBD1	-	TGTGCCTGGAGTGTAGTAATGTGGGGACAGGGGATCTATAGCAATCAGCCCCAGCATTTT	CAWSVVMWGQGIYSNQPQHF
TRBV14	TRBJ2-1	12	-	many	TGTGCCAGCAGCCAAGTATCGTATGAGCAGTTCTTC	CASSQVSYEQFF
TRBV3-1	TRBJ2-5	16	TRBD2	-	TGTGCCAGCAGCCAAGAAGCGGGAGGAAGCGGAGAGACCCAGTACTTC	CASSQEAGGSGETQYF
TRBV6-5	TRBJ2-1	13	-	many	TGTGCCAGCAGTCCCCGGCCAGAAAATGAGCAGTTCTTC	CASSPRPENEQFF
TRBV7-9	TRBJ1-4	11	-	many	TGTGCCAGCAGCTTAAGGGGTCCACTGTTTTTT	CASSLRGPLFF
TRBV15	TRBJ2-4	13	-	many	TGTGCCACCAGCAGAGTTCAGGGGAACATTCAGTACTTC	CATSRVQGNIQYF
TRBV7-3	TRBJ1-1	13	TRBD1	many	TGTGCCAGCAGCCAACAGGGGCACACTGAAGCTTTCTTT	CASSQQGHTEAFF
TRBV12-3/TRBV12-4	TRBJ2-7	13	-	many	TGTGCCAGCAGTTTATTCCTAGCCCACGAGCAGTACTTC	CASSLFLAHEQYF
TRBV7-2	TRBJ2-5	13	-	many	TGTGCCAGCAGCTTCAGGACGGGAGAGACCCAGTACTTC	CASSFRTGETQYF
TRBV10-3	TRBJ2-7	13	-	-	TGTGCCATCAGTGAGGTGTGGAGGTACGAGCAGTACTTC	CAISEVWRYEQYF